Listed here is a single T cell receptor beta chain. Unmatched junction bases numbered 5, after V lost 0 bases and J lost 5 bases. The CDR3 spans 14 residues. In germline, CDR1 is SGHRS, CDR2 YFSETQ. The data were obtained in a study of cytomegalovirus exposure and HLA in healthy donors. On the study more broadly: An earlier analysis identified fewer than 130 million unique TCR beta sequences in some 170 million T cells.

This PCR relied on a set of 60 Vbeta primers and 13 Jbeta primers. The protocol was immunoSEQ multiplex PCR, while the TCRdb copy is restricted to in-frame clones and leaves out a portion. The data contain roughly 250,000 clones, roughly two thirds of them singletons. The genes are TRBV5-1 and TRBJ2-7, with 7 nucleotides matching TRBD2. Material: PBMCs. The receptor comes from a female donor in good health and CMV-seronegative. The CDR3 region has the DNA TGCGCCAGCAGCTTGGGCCCCCGGGGGGACGAGCAGTACTTC. Its protein product is CASSLGPRGDEQYF.